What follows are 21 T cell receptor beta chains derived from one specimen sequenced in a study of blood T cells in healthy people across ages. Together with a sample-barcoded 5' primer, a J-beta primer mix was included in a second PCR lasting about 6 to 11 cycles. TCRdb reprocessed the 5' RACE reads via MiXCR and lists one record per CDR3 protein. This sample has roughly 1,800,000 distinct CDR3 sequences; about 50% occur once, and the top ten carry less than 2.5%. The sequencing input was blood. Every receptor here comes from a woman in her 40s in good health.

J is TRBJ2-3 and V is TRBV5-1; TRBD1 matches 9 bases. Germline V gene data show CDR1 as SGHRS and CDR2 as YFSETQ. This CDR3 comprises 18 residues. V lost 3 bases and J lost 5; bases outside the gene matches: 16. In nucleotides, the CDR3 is TGCGCCAGCAGCTGGGGGGGGGTAACAGGGGGCGAAGGAGATACGCAGTATTTT. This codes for CASSWGGVTGGEGDTQYF.

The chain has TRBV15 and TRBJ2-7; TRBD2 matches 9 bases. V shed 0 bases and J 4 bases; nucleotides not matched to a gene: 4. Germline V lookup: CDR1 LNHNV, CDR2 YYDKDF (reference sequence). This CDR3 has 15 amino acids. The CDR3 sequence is CATSRDSGGFYEQYF. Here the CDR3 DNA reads TGTGCCACCAGCAGAGATAGCGGGGGCTTTTACGAGCAGTACTTC.

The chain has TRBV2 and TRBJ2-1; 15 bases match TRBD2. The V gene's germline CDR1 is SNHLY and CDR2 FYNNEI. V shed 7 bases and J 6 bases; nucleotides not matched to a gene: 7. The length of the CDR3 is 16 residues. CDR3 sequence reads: CASNHWTSGGANEQFF. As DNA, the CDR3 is TGTGCCAGCAATCACTGGACTAGCGGGGGGGCCAATGAGCAGTTCTTC.

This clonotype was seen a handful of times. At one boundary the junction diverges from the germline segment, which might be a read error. The DNA for the CDR3 is TGTGCTAGCAGCCCTCGGACTAGCGGGGGTCTATTAGAGACCCAGTACTTC. It specifies CASSPRTSGGLLETQYF. V and J are TRBV4-1 and TRBJ2-5, with 13 bases fitting TRBD2. The CDR3 is 17 residues long. Germline V CDR1 and CDR2: MGHRA, YSYEKL.

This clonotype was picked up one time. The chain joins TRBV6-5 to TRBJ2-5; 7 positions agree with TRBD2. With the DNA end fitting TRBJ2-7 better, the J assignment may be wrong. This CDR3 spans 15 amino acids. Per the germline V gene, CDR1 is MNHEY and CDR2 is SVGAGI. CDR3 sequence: CAIREWEGSEHEQYF. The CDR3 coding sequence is TGTGCCATCAGGGAGTGGGAGGGTAGCGAACACGAGCAGTACTTC.

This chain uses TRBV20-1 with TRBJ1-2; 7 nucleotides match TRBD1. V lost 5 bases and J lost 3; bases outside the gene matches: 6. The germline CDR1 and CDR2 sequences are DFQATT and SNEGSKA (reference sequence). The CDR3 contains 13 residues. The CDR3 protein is CSAGDSSDYGYTF. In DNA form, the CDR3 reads TGCAGTGCTGGGGACAGTTCCGACTATGGCTACACCTTC.

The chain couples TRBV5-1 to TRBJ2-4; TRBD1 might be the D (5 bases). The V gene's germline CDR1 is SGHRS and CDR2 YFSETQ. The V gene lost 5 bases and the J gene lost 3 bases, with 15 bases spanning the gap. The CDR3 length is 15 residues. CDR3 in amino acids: CASSKDTLGKNIQYF. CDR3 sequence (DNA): TGCGCCAGCAGTAAGGACACCCTAGGCAAAAACATTCAGTACTTC.

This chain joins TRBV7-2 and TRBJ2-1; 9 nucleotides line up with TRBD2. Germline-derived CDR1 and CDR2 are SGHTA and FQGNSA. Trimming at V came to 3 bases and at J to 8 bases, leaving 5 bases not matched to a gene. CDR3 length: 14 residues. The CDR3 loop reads CASSLGLAFDEQFF. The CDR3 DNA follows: TGTGCCAGCAGCTTGGGACTAGCTTTCGATGAGCAGTTCTTC. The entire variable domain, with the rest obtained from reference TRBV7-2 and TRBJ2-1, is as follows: GAGVSQSPSNKVTEKGKDVELRCDPISGHTALYWYRQSLGQGLEFLIYFQGNSAPDKSGLPSDRFSAERTGGSVSTLTIQRTQQEDSAVYLCASSLGLAFDEQFFGPGTRLTVL.

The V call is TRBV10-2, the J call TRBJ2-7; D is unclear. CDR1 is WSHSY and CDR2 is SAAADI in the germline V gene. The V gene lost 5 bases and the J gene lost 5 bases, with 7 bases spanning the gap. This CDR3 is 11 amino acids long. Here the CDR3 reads CASSQQNEQYF. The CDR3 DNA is TGCGCCAGCAGTCAGCAAAACGAGCAGTACTTC.

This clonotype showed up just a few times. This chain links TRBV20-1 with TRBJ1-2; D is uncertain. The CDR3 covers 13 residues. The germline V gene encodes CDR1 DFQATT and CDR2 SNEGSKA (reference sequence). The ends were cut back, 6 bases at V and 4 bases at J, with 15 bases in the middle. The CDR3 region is CSAHSGSRYGYTF. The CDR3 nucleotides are TGCAGTGCGCACTCCGGGAGTCGCTATGGCTACACCTTC.

CDR3 protein: CASSLKEPSGGANEQFF. In nucleotides, the CDR3 is TGCGCCAGCAGCTTAAAGGAACCTAGCGGGGGGGCCAATGAGCAGTTCTTC. J is TRBJ2-1 and V is TRBV4-1, with TRBD2 matching over 12 bases. The germline CDR1 and CDR2 sequences are MGHRA and YSYEKL. The CDR3 is made up of 17 amino acids. V lost 5 bases to trimming and J lost 6 bases; unmatched junction nucleotides: 11.

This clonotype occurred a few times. CDR3 sequence: CASSQQDRGETQYF. CDR3 nucleotides: TGCGCCAGCAGCCAACAGGACAGGGGAGAGACCCAGTACTTC. V is TRBV4-1 and J is TRBJ2-5, with TRBD1 matching 9 bases. The V and J ends lost 2 bases and 4 bases, in that order; junction bases with no gene match: 2. This CDR3 has 14 amino acids. Germline assignment: CDR1 MGHRA and CDR2 YSYEKL.

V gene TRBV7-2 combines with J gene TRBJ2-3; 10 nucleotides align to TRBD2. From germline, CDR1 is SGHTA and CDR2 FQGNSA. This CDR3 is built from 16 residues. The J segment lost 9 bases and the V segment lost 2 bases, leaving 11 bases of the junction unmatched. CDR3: CASSLRSGGVTWTQYF. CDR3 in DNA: TGTGCCAGCAGCTTAAGAAGCGGGGGGGTGACGTGGACGCAGTATTTT.

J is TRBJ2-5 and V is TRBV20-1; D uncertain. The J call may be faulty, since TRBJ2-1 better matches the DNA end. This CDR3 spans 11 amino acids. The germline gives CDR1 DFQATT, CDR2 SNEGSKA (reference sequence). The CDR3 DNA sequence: TGCAGTGCTAGAGCCCAAGAGACCCAGTTCTTC. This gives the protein CSARAQETQFF.

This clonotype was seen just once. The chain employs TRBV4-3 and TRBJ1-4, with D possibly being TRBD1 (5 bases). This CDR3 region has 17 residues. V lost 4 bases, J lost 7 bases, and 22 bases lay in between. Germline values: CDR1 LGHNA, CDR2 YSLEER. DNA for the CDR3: TGCGCCAGCAGCCTACGCAGGGTTTCGGACGCCTCTGAAAAACTGTTTTTT. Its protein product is CASSLRRVSDASEKLFF.

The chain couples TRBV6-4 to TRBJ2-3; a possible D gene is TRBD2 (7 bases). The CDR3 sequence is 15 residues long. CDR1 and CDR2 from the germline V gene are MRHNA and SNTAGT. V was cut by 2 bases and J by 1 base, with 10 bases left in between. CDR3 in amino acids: CASSDRGGGTDTQYF. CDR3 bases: TGTGCCAGCAGTGACCGAGGGGGGGGCACAGATACGCAGTATTTT.

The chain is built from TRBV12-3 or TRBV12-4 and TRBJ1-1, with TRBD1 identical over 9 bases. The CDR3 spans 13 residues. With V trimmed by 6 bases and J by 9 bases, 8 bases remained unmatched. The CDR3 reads CASRGQGPEKAFF. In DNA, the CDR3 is TGTGCCAGCAGAGGACAGGGGCCAGAGAAAGCTTTCTTT.

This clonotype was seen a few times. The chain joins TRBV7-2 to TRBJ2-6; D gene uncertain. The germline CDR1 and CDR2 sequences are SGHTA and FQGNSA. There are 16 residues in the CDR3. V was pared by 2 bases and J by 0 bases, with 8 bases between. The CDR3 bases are TGTGCCAGCAGCTTATTCCTAAGCTCTGGGGCCAACGTCCTGACTTTC. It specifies CASSLFLSSGANVLTF.

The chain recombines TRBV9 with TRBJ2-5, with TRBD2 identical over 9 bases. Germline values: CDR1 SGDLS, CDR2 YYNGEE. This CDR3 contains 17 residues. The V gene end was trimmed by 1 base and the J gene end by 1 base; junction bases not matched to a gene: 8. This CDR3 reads CASSVSNGLALQETQYF. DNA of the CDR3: TGTGCCAGCAGCGTAAGCAATGGACTAGCGCTCCAAGAGACCCAGTACTTC.

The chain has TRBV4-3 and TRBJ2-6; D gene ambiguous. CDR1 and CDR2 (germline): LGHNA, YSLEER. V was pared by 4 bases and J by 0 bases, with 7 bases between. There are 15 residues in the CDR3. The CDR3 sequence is CASSPTISGANVLTF. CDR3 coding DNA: TGCGCCAGCAGCCCGACAATCTCTGGGGCCAACGTCCTGACTTTC.

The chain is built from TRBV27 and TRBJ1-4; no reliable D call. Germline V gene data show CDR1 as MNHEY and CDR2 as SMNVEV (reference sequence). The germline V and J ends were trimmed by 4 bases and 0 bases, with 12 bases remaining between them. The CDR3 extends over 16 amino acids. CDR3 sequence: CASSSHRDATNEKLFF. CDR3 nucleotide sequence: TGTGCCAGCAGTTCCCATCGGGATGCAACTAATGAAAAACTGTTTTTT.